The clone carrying this T cell receptor (beta chain) was recorded a few times. As yet, its antigen is unknown. From the 5' RACE reads, TCRdb called clonotypes with MiXCR, one entry per CDR3 protein. The sample has 470,000 or so distinct CDR3 sequences, approximately 24% seen once. Germline CDR1 SGHRS, CDR2 YFSETQ. Trimming took 6 bases from V and 4 from J; bases not matched to a gene: 17. The CDR3 extends over 18 amino acids. These data belong to a study of identical twins. Overall study findings and caveats: Weaker excess twin sharing was observed in beta out-of-frame sequences. Out-of-frame TCR alpha sharing observed in monozygotic twins exceeded model estimates.

The sample was also linked to a second study, of T cells expressing NK-cell markers. Turning to that study: Several of the experiments relied on an anti-gamma-delta TCR antibody so that only alpha-beta TCR T cells were sorted.

The clonotype originates from a woman between 18 and 29 years old in good health. The chain has TRBV5-1 and TRBJ2-3, with 10 bases that match TRBD2. Sequencing input: CD4+ T cells sorted from blood. CDR3 DNA sequence: TGCGCCAGCATGCGATCAGAGGTAGCGGGAGGCGCGGCAGATACGCAGTATTTT. Amino acid sequence: CASMRSEVAGGAADTQYF.